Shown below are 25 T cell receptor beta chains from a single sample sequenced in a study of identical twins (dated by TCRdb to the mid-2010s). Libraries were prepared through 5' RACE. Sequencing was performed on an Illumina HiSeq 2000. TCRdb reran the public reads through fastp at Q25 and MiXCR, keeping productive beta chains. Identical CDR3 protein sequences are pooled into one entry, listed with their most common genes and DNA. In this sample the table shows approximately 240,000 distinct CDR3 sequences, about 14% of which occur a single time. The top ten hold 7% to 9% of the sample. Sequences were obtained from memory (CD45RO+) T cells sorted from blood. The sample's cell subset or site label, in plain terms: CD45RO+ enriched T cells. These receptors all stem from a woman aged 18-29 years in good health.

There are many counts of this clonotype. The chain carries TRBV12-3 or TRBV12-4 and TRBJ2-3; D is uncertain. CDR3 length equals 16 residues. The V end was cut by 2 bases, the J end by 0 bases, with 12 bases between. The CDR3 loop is CASSLLLGGSTDTQYF. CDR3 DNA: TGTGCCAGCAGTTTACTTCTCGGCGGCAGCACAGATACGCAGTATTTT.

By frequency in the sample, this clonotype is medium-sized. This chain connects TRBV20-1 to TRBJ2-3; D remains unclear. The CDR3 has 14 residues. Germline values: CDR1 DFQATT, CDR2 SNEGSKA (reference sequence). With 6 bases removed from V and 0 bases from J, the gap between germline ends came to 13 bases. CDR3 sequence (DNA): TGCAGTGCCCCTGGTTACTCTAGCACAGATACGCAGTATTTT. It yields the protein CSAPGYSSTDTQYF.

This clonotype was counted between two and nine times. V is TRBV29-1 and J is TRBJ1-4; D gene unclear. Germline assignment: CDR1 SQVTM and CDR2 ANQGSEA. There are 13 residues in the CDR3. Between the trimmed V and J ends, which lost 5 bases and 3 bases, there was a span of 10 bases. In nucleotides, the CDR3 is TGCAGCGTTCTTCCTGAATCTAATGAAAAACTGTTTTTT. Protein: CSVLPESNEKLFF.

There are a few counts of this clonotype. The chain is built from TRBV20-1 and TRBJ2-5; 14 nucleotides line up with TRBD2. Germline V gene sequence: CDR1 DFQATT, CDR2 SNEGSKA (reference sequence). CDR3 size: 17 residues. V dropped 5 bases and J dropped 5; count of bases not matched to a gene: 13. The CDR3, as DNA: TGCAGTGCTCCCGCCGGGACTAGCGGGAGCGGTGGGGAGACCCAGTACTTC. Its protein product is CSAPAGTSGSGGETQYF.

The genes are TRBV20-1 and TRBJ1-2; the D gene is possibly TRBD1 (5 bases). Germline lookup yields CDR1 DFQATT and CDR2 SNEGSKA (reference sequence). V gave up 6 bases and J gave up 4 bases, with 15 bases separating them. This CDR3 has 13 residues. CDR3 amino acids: CSAPDGHPYGYTF. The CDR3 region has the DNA TGCAGTGCCCCGGATGGACACCCCTATGGCTACACCTTC.

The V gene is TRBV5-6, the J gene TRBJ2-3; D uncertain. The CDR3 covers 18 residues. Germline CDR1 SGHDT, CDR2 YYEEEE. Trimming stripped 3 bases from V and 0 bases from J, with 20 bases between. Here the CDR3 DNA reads TGTGCCAGCAGCTCAGGAGTTAGGACGGATGCTAGCACAGATACGCAGTATTTT. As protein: CASSSGVRTDASTDTQYF.

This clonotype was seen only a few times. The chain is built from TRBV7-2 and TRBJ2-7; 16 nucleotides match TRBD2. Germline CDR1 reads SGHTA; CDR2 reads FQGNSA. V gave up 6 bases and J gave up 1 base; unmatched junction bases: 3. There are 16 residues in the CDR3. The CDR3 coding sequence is TGTGCCAGCAGAGGGACTAGCGGGGGGGCGTCCTACGAGCAGTACTTC. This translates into CASRGTSGGASYEQYF.

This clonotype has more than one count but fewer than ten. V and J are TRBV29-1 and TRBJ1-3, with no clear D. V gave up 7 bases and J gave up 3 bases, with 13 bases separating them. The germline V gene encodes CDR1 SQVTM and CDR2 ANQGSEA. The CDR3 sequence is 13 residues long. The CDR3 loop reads CSASRLGGNTIYF. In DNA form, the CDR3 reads TGCAGCGCCTCCAGGCTAGGTGGAAACACCATATATTTT.

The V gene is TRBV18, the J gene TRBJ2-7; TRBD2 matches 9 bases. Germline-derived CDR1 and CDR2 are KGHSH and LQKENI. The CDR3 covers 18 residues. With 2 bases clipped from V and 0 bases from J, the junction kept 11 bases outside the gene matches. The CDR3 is CASSPGGAGGQSSYEQYF. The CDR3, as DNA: TGTGCCAGCTCACCAGGAGGAGCGGGAGGCCAGAGCTCCTACGAGCAGTACTTC.

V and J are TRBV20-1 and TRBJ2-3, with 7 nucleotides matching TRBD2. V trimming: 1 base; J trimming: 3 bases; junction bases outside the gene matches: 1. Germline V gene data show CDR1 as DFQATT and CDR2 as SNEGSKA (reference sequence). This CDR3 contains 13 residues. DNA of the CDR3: TGCAGTGCTAGAGGCGGGAGAACAGATACGCAGTATTTT. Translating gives CSARGGRTDTQYF.

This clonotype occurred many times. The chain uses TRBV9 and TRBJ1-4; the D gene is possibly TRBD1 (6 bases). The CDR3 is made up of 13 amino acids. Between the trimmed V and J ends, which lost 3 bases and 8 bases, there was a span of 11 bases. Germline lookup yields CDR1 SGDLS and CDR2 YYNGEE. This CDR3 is CASSGQGYEKLFF. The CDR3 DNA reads TGTGCCAGCAGCGGCCAGGGGTACGAAAAACTGTTTTTT. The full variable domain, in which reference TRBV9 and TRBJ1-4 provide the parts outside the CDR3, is DSGVTQTPKHLITATGQRVTLRCSPRSGDLSVYWYQQSLDQGLQFLIQYYNGEERAKGNILERFSAQQFPDLHSELNLSSLELGDSALYFCASSGQGYEKLFFGSGTQLSVL.

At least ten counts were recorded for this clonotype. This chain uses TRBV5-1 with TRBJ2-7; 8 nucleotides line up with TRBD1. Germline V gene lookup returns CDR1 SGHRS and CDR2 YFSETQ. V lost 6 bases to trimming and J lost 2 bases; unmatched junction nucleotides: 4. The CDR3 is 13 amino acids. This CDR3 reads CASNQQGAYEQYF. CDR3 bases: TGCGCCAGCAACCAACAGGGGGCCTACGAGCAGTACTTC.

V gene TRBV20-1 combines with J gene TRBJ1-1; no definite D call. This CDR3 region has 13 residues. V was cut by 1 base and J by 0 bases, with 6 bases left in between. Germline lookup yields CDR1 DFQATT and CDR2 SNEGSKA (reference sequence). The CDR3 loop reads CSARGPMNTEAFF. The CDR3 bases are TGCAGTGCTAGAGGACCTATGAACACTGAAGCTTTCTTT.

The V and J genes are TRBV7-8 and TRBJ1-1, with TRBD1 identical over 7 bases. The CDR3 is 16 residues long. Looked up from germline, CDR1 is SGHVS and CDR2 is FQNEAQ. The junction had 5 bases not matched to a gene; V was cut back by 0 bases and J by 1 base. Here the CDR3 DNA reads TGTGCCAGCAGCTTAGCTGCGGGACAGAGGAACACTGAAGCTTTCTTT. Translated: CASSLAAGQRNTEAFF.

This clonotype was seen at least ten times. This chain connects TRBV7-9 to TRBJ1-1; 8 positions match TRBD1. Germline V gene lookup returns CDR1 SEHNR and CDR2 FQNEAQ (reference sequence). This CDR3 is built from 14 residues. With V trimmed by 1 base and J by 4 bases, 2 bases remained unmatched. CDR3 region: CASSLDRGTTEAFF. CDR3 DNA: TGTGCCAGCAGCTTAGACAGGGGGACCACTGAAGCTTTCTTT.

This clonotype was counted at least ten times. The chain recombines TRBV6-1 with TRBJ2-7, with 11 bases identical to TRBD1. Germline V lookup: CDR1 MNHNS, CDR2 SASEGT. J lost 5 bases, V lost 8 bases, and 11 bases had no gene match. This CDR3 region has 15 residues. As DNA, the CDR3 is TGTGCCAGCCCCATCCCCGGACAGGGGGCTCACGAGCAGTACTTC. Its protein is CASPIPGQGAHEQYF.

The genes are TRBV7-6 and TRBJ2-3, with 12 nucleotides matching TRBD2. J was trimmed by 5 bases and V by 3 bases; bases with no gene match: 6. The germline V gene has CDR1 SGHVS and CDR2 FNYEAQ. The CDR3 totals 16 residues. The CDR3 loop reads CASSFLAGGRGDTQYF. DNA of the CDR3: TGTGCCAGCAGCTTTCTAGCGGGGGGGCGGGGAGATACGCAGTATTTT.

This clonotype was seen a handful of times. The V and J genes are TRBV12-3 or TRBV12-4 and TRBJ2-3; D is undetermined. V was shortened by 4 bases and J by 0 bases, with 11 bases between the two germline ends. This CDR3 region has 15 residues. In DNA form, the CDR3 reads TGTGCCAGCAGTTCCCGTGCCGGAAGCACAGATACGCAGTATTTT. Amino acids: CASSSRAGSTDTQYF.

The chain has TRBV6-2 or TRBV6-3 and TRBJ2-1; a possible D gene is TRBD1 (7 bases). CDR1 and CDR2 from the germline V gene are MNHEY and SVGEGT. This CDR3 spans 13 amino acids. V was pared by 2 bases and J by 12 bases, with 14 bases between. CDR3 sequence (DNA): TGTGCCAGCAGTTACGGACAGGCCGGGGGGCAGTTCTTC. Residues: CASSYGQAGGQFF.

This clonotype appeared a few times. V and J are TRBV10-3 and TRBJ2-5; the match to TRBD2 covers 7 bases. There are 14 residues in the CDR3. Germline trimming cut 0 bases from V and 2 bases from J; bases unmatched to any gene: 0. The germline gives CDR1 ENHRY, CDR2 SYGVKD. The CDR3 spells CAISESSGQETQYF. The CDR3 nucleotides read TGTGCCATCAGTGAGTCTAGCGGGCAAGAGACCCAGTACTTC.

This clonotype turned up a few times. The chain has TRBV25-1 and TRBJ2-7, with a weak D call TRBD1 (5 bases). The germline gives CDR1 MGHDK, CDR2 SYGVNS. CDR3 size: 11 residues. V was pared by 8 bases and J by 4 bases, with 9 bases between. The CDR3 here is CASADSYEQYF. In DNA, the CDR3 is TGTGCCAGCGCCGACAGTTACGAGCAGTACTTC.

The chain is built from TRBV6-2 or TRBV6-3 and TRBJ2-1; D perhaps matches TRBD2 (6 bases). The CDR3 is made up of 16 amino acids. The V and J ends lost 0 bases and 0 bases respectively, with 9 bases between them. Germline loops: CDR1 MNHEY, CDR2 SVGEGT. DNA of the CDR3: TGTGCCAGCAGTTACTCCCACGGGAGCTCCTACAATGAGCAGTTCTTC. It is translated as CASSYSHGSSYNEQFF.

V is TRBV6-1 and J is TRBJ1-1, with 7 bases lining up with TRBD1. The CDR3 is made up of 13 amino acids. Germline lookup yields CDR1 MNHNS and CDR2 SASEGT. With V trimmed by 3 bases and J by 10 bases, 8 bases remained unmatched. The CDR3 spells CASSEGQLSGAFF. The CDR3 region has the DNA TGTGCCAGCAGTGAGGGACAGCTCTCGGGAGCTTTCTTT.

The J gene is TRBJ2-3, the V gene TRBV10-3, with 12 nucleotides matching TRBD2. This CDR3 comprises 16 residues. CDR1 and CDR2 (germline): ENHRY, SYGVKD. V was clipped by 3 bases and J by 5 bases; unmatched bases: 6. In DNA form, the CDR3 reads TGTGCCATCAGTGAAGTCCCGGGACTAGCGGGAGATACGCAGTATTTT. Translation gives CAISEVPGLAGDTQYF.

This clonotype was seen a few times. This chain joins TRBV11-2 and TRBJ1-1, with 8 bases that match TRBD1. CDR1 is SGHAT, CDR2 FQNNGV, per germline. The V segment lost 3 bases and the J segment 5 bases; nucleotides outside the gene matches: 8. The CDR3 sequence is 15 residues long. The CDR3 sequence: CASSLTGVSGTEAFF. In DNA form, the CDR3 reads TGTGCCAGCAGCTTGACAGGGGTGAGTGGGACTGAAGCTTTCTTT.